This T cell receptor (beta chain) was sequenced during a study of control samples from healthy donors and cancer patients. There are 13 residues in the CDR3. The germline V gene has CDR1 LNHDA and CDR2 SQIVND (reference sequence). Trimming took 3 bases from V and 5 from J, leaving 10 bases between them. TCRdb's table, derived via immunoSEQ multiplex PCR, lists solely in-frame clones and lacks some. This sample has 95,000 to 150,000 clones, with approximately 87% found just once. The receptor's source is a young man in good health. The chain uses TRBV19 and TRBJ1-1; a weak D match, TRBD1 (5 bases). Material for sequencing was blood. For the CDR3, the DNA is TGTGCCAGTAGTATCCCCGGGGGGACTGAAGCTTTCTTT. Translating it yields CASSIPGGTEAFF.